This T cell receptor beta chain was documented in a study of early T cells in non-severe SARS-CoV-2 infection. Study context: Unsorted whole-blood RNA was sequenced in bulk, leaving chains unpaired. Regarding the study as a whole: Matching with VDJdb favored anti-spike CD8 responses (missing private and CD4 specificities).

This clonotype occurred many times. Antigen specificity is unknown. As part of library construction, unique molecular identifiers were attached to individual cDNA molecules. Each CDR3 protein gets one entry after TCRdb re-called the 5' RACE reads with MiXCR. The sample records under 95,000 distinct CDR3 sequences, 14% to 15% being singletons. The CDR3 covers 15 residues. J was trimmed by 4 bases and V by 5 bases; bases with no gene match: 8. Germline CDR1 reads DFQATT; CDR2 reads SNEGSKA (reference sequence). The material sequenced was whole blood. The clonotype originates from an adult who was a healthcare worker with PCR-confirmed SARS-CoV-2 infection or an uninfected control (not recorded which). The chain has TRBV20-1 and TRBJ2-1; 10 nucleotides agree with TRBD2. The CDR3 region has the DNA TGCAGTGCTTACGCTAGCGGGAGAGTTTACAATGAGCAGTTCTTC. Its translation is CSAYASGRVYNEQFF.